A single sample is the source of the 13 T cell receptor beta chains below, sequenced in a study of shared clonotypes between healthy human individuals. The table came from immunoSEQ multiplex PCR; TCRdb's copy has only in-frame clones and leaves some out. The data show about 1.5 million clones, roughly 96% seen once. Sequenced input: naive CD4+ T cells sorted from blood. Subset defined: CD45RA+ positively selected. Receptors were obtained from a man aged 25-45 years in good health.

This rearrangement joins TRBV11-2 to TRBJ2-2; 8 bases are shared with TRBD1. The J segment lost 5 bases and the V segment lost 4 bases, leaving 9 bases of the junction unmatched. There are 16 residues in the CDR3. Germline CDR1 SGHAT, CDR2 FQNNGV. In DNA form, the CDR3 reads TGTGCCAGCAGCTCTGATAGACAGGGGCAGACCGGGGAGCTGTTTTTT. Encoded protein: CASSSDRQGQTGELFF.

This clone appeared a single time. Other DNA sequences in this specimen translate into the identical CDR3. V and J are TRBV15 and TRBJ2-2, with D uncertain. Trimming removed 5 bases from V and 5 bases from J, with 6 bases in between. The CDR3 totals 12 residues. Germline loops: CDR1 LNHNV, CDR2 YYDKDF (reference sequence). CDR3 region: CATSRRTGELFF. CDR3 coding DNA: TGTGCCACCAGCCGTCGGACCGGGGAGCTGTTTTTT. Full variable domain (outside the CDR3, taken from reference TRBV15 and TRBJ2-2): DAMVIQNPRYQVTQFGKPVTLSCSQTLNHNVMYWYQQKSSQAPKLLFHYYDKDFNNEADTPDNFQSRRPNTSFCFLDIRSPGLGDTAMYLCATSRRTGELFFGEGSRLTVL.

The chain links TRBV5-1 to TRBJ2-5; maybe TRBD1 (6 bases). The CDR3 is 15 amino acids. The ends were cut back, 3 bases at V and 4 bases at J, with 16 bases in the middle. Germline V gene sequence: CDR1 SGHRS, CDR2 YFSETQ. CDR3 sequence reads: CASSSQTGYGETQYF. As DNA, the CDR3 is TGCGCCAGCAGCTCGCAGACAGGCTATGGAGAGACCCAGTACTTC.

This clone was seen just once. J is TRBJ2-7 and V is TRBV18, with D possibly matching TRBD2 (6 bases). Between the trimmed V and J ends, which lost 1 base and 0 bases, there was a span of 16 bases. The germline V gene encodes CDR1 KGHSH and CDR2 LQKENI. This CDR3 region has 17 residues. CDR3 sequence: CASSPREAGTSSYEQYF. CDR3 nucleotides: TGTGCCAGCTCACCACGAGAAGCGGGTACGAGCTCCTACGAGCAGTACTTC.

Regarding this clone: Additional DNA sequences in this sample encode the identical CDR3. The gene calls are TRBV7-2 and TRBJ1-5; no reliable D call. CDR1 SGHTA and CDR2 FQGNSA come from the germline V gene. The CDR3 totals 13 residues. V lost 2 bases and J lost 1, with 3 bases in between. This chain's CDR3 is CASSLLSNQPQHF. CDR3 bases: TGTGCCAGCAGCTTACTGAGCAATCAGCCCCAGCATTTT.

The V gene is TRBV5-4, the J gene TRBJ2-3; D unclear. CDR1 and CDR2 (germline): SGHNT, YYREEE (reference sequence). The CDR3 has 12 amino acids. V gave up 2 bases and J gave up 4 bases, with 5 bases separating them. The CDR3 protein is CASSFFSDTQYF. CDR3 coding DNA: TGTGCCAGCAGCTTTTTTTCAGATACGCAGTATTTT.

CDR3 amino acids: CSVVTSSGNTIYF. The CDR3 DNA follows: TGCAGCGTTGTGACCAGCTCTGGAAACACCATATATTTT. The chain employs TRBV29-1 and TRBJ1-3, with unresolved D. The CDR3 spans 13 residues. V dropped 4 bases and J dropped 0 bases, with 7 bases sitting between them. CDR1 and CDR2 from the germline V gene are SQVTM and ANQGSEA. Variable domain in full (rest from reference TRBV29-1 and TRBJ1-3): SAVISQKPSRDICQRGTSLTIQCQVDSQVTMMFWYRQQPGQSLTLIATANQGSEATYESGFVIDKFPISRPNLTFSTLTVSNMSPEDSSIYLCSVVTSSGNTIYFGEGSWLTVV.

The gene calls are TRBV10-1 and TRBJ2-1; 8 bases align to TRBD2. The CDR3 is 15 amino acids. Germline CDR1 and CDR2: WNHNN and SYGVQD (reference sequence). The ends lost 3 bases at V and 7 bases at J; junction bases unmatched: 8. The CDR3 loop reads CASSERSGRGNEQFF. The CDR3 DNA reads TGCGCCAGCAGTGAAAGAAGCGGGAGAGGTAATGAGCAGTTCTTC.

This chain joins TRBV5-6 and TRBJ2-7; 14 positions match TRBD2. This CDR3 contains 15 residues. Germline trimming cut 5 bases from V and 3 bases from J; bases unmatched to any gene: 4. Germline V gives CDR1 SGHDT, CDR2 YYEEEE. Written as DNA, the CDR3 is TGTGCCAGCAGGTACGGACTAGCGGGAGGCTACGAGCAGTACTTC. This encodes CASRYGLAGGYEQYF. Supplemented by reference TRBV5-6 and TRBJ2-7, the full variable domain reads DAGVTQSPTHLIKTRGQQVTLRCSPKSGHDTVSWYQQALGQGPQFIFQYYEEEERQRGNFPDRFSGHQFPNYSSELNVNALLLGDSALYLCASRYGLAGGYEQYFGPGTRLTVT.

V and J are TRBV5-1 and TRBJ2-7, with 7 nucleotides matching TRBD1. With 0 bases clipped from V and 2 bases from J, the junction kept 5 bases outside the gene matches. Germline V gene data show CDR1 as SGHRS and CDR2 as YFSETQ. CDR3 length: 15 amino acids. CDR3 sequence (DNA): TGCGCCAGCAGCTTGGTCCGGGACAGAGCCTACGAGCAGTACTTC. Its protein is CASSLVRDRAYEQYF.

The chain is built from TRBV15 and TRBJ2-5, with D perhaps matching TRBD2 (5 bases). Germline CDR1 is LNHNV and CDR2 is YYDKDF (reference sequence). CDR3 size: 15 residues. The germline V and J ends were trimmed by 3 bases and 1 base, with 12 bases remaining between them. The CDR3 sequence is CATSRIGSTQETQYF. CDR3 bases: TGTGCCACCAGCAGGATTGGGAGTACCCAAGAGACCCAGTACTTC.

The rearrangement links TRBV27 to TRBJ2-6; D is ambiguous. The CDR3 runs 14 residues. Germline CDR1 is MNHEY and CDR2 is SMNVEV (reference sequence). The germline V and J ends were trimmed by 5 bases and 2 bases, with 7 bases remaining between them. CDR3 in amino acids: CASSQNPGANVLTF. For the CDR3, the DNA is TGTGCCAGCAGTCAAAACCCTGGGGCCAACGTCCTGACTTTC. The full variable domain, completed using reference TRBV27 and TRBJ2-6, is EAQVTQNPRYLITVTGKKLTVTCSQNMNHEYMSWYRQDPGLGLRQIYYSMNVEVTDKGDVPEGYKVSRKEKRNFPLILESPSPNQTSLYFCASSQNPGANVLTFGAGSRLTVL.

The V call is TRBV7-2, the J call TRBJ2-1; 8 positions match TRBD1. CDR3 length: 11 residues. After removal of 8 bases from V and 9 bases from J, the junction contained 3 bases not matched to a gene. Germline values: CDR1 SGHTA, CDR2 FQGNSA. The CDR3 is CASQGASEQFF. In nucleotides, the CDR3 is TGTGCCAGCCAGGGGGCTAGTGAGCAGTTCTTC.